The 11 T cell receptor beta chains in this list originate from one sample, sequenced in a study of vaccination and CD4 T cells after COVID-19 (dated by TCRdb to between 2021 and 2024). Reading the label with the study, this specimen's treatment or condition is: roughly ten-day PBMC culture with coronavirus spike peptide pools or control peptides (ViraFEST assay). Library method: PCR. Reads for this sample came from an Illumina iSeq 100. DNA from cultured CD4+ T cells underwent TCR sequencing with the Oncomine TCR Beta short-read assay at the Johns Hopkins FTIC core. In TCRdb, the public reads were trimmed at Q25 with fastp and aligned with MiXCR, with productive beta chains retained. CDR3 protein duplicates are merged, each entry listing the most common genes and DNA. This sample gives around 20,000 distinct CDR3 sequences in total; over 25% of them show up just once. About 16% of the sample comes from the top ten.

Their target antigens are unknown. The sequenced sample was cultured CD4+ T cells from blood. Every receptor here comes from a human donor with COVID-19.

This sequence joins TRBV7-9 and TRBJ2-5; TRBD1 or TRBD2 may be the D gene (5 bases each). The germline CDR1 and CDR2 sequences are SEHNR and FQNEAQ (reference sequence). V dropped 5 bases and J dropped 6 bases, with 16 bases sitting between them. The CDR3 runs 14 residues. Here the CDR3 reads CASSRAGDVKTQYF. CDR3 bases: TGTGCCAGCAGCCGGGCCGGGGACGTGAAGACCCAGTACTTC. The full variable domain, completed using reference TRBV7-9 and TRBJ2-5, is DTGVSQNPRHKITKRGQNVTFRCDPISEHNRLYWYRQTLGQGPEFLTYFQNEAQLEKSRLLSDRFSAERPKGSFSTLEIQRTEQGDSAMYLCASSRAGDVKTQYFGPGTRLLVL.

The genes are TRBV20-1 and TRBJ2-1; TRBD2 matches 12 bases. This CDR3 is built from 15 residues. From germline, CDR1 is DFQATT and CDR2 SNEGSKA (reference sequence). Unmatched junction bases numbered 4, after V lost 3 bases and J lost 4 bases. The CDR3 here is CSARRTSGVYNEQFF. The CDR3 DNA follows: TGCAGTGCTAGGAGGACTAGCGGGGTTTACAATGAGCAGTTCTTC.

In its sample, this clonotype was seen a few times. The chain recombines TRBV7-9 with TRBJ1-4, with 7 positions matching TRBD1. J lost 8 bases, V lost 1 base, and 7 bases had no gene match. CDR3 length: 15 residues. The V gene's germline CDR1 is SEHNR and CDR2 FQNEAQ (reference sequence). CDR3 sequence: CASSLEGQNGEKLFF. In DNA, the CDR3 is TGTGCCAGCAGCTTAGAGGGACAGAACGGGGAAAAACTGTTTTTT. Based on the CDR3 plus reference TRBV7-9 and TRBJ1-4, the full variable domain is DTGVSQNPRHKITKRGQNVTFRCDPISEHNRLYWYRQTLGQGPEFLTYFQNEAQLEKSRLLSDRFSAERPKGSFSTLEIQRTEQGDSAMYLCASSLEGQNGEKLFFGSGTQLSVL.

V and J are TRBV14 and TRBJ2-2; tentative D call: TRBD1 (6 bases). Trimming cost V 2 bases and J 4 bases, with 8 bases left between them. The CDR3 contains 14 residues. The germline V gene has CDR1 SGHDN and CDR2 FVKESK. The CDR3 DNA reads TGTGCCAGCAGCCAAAACAGGGCCACCGGGGAGCTGTTTTTT. Its protein product is CASSQNRATGELFF.

V gene TRBV15 combines with J gene TRBJ2-7; D may be TRBD1 (7 bases). Trimming cost V 0 bases and J 4 bases, with 16 bases left between them. The CDR3 has 16 amino acids. Germline V gene data show CDR1 as LNHNV and CDR2 as YYDKDF (reference sequence). This CDR3 reads CATSRDRRDRRYEQYF. Written as DNA, the CDR3 is TGTGCCACCAGCAGAGATCGGCGGGACAGACGATACGAGCAGTACTTC.

This clonotype appeared a few times. V and J are TRBV27 and TRBJ2-3, with a weak D call TRBD1 (6 bases). The V end was cut by 4 bases, the J end by 1 base, with 12 bases between. CDR1 is MNHEY, CDR2 SMNVEV, per germline (reference sequence). The CDR3 loop spans 15 amino acids. In nucleotides, the CDR3 is TGTGCCAGCAGTTCCAGGGGTCAGGGCACAGATACGCAGTATTTT. Protein sequence: CASSSRGQGTDTQYF.

The chain has TRBV5-6 and TRBJ1-2; TRBD1 matches 11 bases. With V trimmed by 4 bases and J by 3 bases, 8 bases remained unmatched. The CDR3 contains 16 residues. Germline lookup yields CDR1 SGHDT and CDR2 YYEEEE. CDR3 in DNA: TGTGCCAGCAGCCCGGGACAGGGGGAAACAGACTATGGCTACACCTTC. Protein product: CASSPGQGETDYGYTF.

This chain connects TRBV7-9 to TRBJ1-1, with TRBD1 as a possible D gene (5 bases). Between the trimmed V and J ends, which lost 2 bases and 4 bases, there was a span of 20 bases. Germline CDR1 reads SEHNR; CDR2 reads FQNEAQ (reference sequence). The CDR3 covers 17 residues. The CDR3 loop is CASSLLAGWAVGTEAFF. CDR3 coding DNA: TGTGCCAGCAGCTTATTGGCAGGGTGGGCCGTCGGCACTGAAGCTTTCTTT.

Here the CDR3 reads CAISLQGSSSYNEQFF. CDR3 nucleotides: TGTGCCATCAGTCTACAGGGGTCGAGCTCCTACAATGAGCAGTTCTTC. V and J are TRBV10-3 and TRBJ2-1; TRBD1 agrees at 7 bases. J was trimmed by 0 bases and V by 5 bases; bases with no gene match: 7. The germline CDR1 and CDR2 sequences are ENHRY and SYGVKD. CDR3 length: 16 residues.

A note on this clonotype: The junction differs from germline at one of its ends, possibly a read error. The chain joins TRBV7-9 to TRBJ1-5, with TRBD1 matching over 8 bases. The CDR3 spans 12 residues. CDR1 is SEHNR, CDR2 FQNEAQ, per germline (reference sequence). CDR3 in DNA: TGTGCCAGCAGCTTATACTCACAGGGGGTCAGTTTT. This translates into CASSLYSQGVSF.

This clonotype counts as medium-sized. The chain employs TRBV21-1 and TRBJ2-4. TRBV21-1 is shown as a pseudogene. The CDR3 is made up of 12 amino acids. CDR3 loop: CANTVAKNIQYF. The CDR3 nucleotides read TGTGCCAATACCGTGGCCAAAAACATTCAGTACTTC.